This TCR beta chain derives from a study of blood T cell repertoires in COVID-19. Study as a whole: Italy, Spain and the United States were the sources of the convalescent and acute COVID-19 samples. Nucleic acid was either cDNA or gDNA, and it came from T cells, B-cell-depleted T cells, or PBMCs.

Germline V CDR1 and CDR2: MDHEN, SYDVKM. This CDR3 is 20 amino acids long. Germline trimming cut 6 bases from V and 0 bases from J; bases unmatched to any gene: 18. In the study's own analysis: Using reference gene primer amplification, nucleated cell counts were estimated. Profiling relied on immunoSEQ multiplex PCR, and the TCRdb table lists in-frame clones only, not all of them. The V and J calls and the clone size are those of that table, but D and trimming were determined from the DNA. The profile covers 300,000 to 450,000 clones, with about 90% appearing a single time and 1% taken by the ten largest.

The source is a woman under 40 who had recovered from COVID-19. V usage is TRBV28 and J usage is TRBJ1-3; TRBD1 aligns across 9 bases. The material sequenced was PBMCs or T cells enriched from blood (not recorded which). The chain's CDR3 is CASSDKGTGHRTHSGNTIYF. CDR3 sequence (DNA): TGTGCCAGCAGCGACAAGGGGACAGGGCACCGTACTCACTCTGGAAACACCATATATTTT.